This TCR beta chain is from a study of blood T cell repertoires in COVID-19 (dated by TCRdb to the early 2020s). General notes on the study: Samples from collaborators originated in the United States, Italy and Spain and spanned both the acute and convalescent phases of COVID-19. Where available, HLA class I and class II types were obtained from metadata supplied by the sample provider rather than from assay-based typing. Samples were obtained from the ongoing ImmuneRACE study (first 160 participants) and from approximately 1,200 subjects provided by 6 global collaborators. Subjects who had been exposed to COVID-19, were actively infected with it, or had recovered from it provided the deeply sampled blood TCRbeta repertoires that made up the dataset. Sample metadata almost always included a de-identified subject ID, COVID-19 status, age in years and sex. The repertoires were made available in a free public database intended to serve as a resource for research on the immune response to SARS-CoV-2. The material from the prospective study consisted of cDNA or gDNA derived from T cells, B-cell-depleted T cells, or PBMCs. Overall study outcomes, separate from this receptor: Clinical and demographic metadata were provided uncurated, with the amount varying by source and participant.

Relative to germline, V is missing 1 base and J is missing 9 bases, with 18 bases of the junction outside any gene match. CDR1 and CDR2 were assigned from the germline V gene (reference sequence) as LNHDA and SQIVND. From the cysteine up to the phenylalanine, the CDR3 has a length of 17 residues. Only the CDR3 DNA is retained, 51 bases long and in frame from the first base. TCRbeta CDR3 regions were amplified from genomic DNA using the immunoSEQ Assay, a bias-controlled multiplex PCR. In the source study's methods: The number of nucleated cells in each sample was estimated from the amplification of reference gene primers within the assay. Sequence reads were collapsed and filtered to measure the absolute abundance of every unique TCRbeta CDR3 rearrangement. For each sample, productive Simpson clonality was calculated as the square root of Simpson's diversity index across productive rearrangements. TCRdb's version of the immuneACCESS table is confined to in-frame rearrangements and falls short of the full clone set. An unresolved V gene accounts for under half of the shortfall where checked; the remainder is of unknown origin. The V and J calls and clone size are taken from that table; D and trimming were inferred from the DNA. The table for this sample lists about 280,000 clones; almost 90% of them were counted only once. The ten largest clones capture 1.7% of the sample.

Participants in the prospective study were enrolled through a virtual design, were aged about 18 to 89 years, and lived in roughly 25 United States geographic areas. Cohort assignment in the prospective study relied on participant-reported clinical history from a screening survey and a study questionnaire. In the prospective study, whole blood, serum and a nasopharyngeal or oropharyngeal swab were collected from each participant by mobile phlebotomists. Prospective study participants could optionally give additional blood draws and questionnaires over a roughly 2-month period. Before DNA extraction, blood samples from the prospective study were shipped at room temperature or frozen. About this clone: Its cognate antigen has yet to be identified. The record has no base qualities; no much larger clone is one base away.

The sequenced material came from PBMCs or T cells enriched from blood (not recorded which). This sequence uses TRBV19 and TRBJ2-7; 7 central bases correspond to TRBD2. This receptor was identified in a woman aged 18-29 years with acute COVID-19. DNA sequence: TGTGCCAGTAGTATAGGTATTTTGCGGGAGAGCCCGAATGTGCAGTACTTC. Translated, this is CASSIGILRESPNVQYF.